The sequence of this TCR beta chain was determined in a study of blood T cells in healthy people across ages. Whole-study findings and limits: Older age coincided with a roughly linear decline in TCR beta diversity per million T cells.

The CDR3 sequence is 15 residues long. The germline V gene encodes CDR1 MNHNY and CDR2 SVGAGI (reference sequence). V lost 8 bases and J 4 bases, leaving 20 bases between the germline ends. Next came a second PCR, run for about 7 to 12 cycles, which used a sample-barcoded 5' primer along with a J-beta primer mix. Carrying 12 random nucleotides, a template-switch adaptor labeled each individual cDNA molecule. In TCRdb, the 5' RACE reads were re-called with MiXCR into one record per CDR3 protein. The repertoire holds about 1.8 million distinct CDR3 sequences, about 49% seen once, with around 2.1% in the top ten. This clonotype was picked up a small number of times. Antigen unknown.

The V and J genes are TRBV6-6 and TRBJ1-1; perhaps TRBD1 as D (6 bases). The specimen sequenced was blood. The sequence was obtained from a woman in her thirties or forties in good health. CDR3 sequence: CASLYKGVVGTEAFF. CDR3 DNA: TGTGCCAGCCTATATAAGGGGGTTGTAGGCACTGAAGCTTTCTTT.